One sample yielded the 25 T cell receptor beta chains listed below, sequenced in a study of CD8 T cells in ankylosing spondylitis. Study observations and caveats: A motif of under ten highly homologous TCR beta variants was seen as apparently characteristic of ankylosing spondylitis blood.

Their antigen targets remain unknown. TCRdb used MiXCR to reprocess the 5' RACE reads, holding one entry per CDR3 protein. The sample lists over 600,000 distinct CDR3 sequences; about 20% were seen once. Source material: blood, either unsorted or a sorted T cell fraction (not recorded which). The source is a male donor with ankylosing spondylitis.

V is TRBV7-2 and J is TRBJ1-2; 9 bases are a match to TRBD1. The CDR3 is 15 amino acids. Germline trimming cut 4 bases from V and 4 bases from J; bases unmatched to any gene: 7. Germline V gives CDR1 SGHTA, CDR2 FQGNSA. The CDR3 here is CASSWGGTGTYGYTF. DNA for the CDR3: TGTGCCAGCAGCTGGGGCGGGACAGGGACCTATGGCTACACCTTC.

V usage is TRBV7-6 and J usage is TRBJ2-2, with 13 bases identical to TRBD2. The germline CDR1 and CDR2 sequences are SGHVS and FNYEAQ. V was pared by 5 bases and J by 4 bases, with 13 bases of the junction left unmatched. The CDR3 runs to 19 residues. The CDR3 is CASSPGGQRTSGSTGELFF. The CDR3 region has the DNA TGTGCCAGCAGCCCCGGAGGACAGCGGACTAGCGGGAGCACCGGGGAGCTGTTTTTT.

The V gene is TRBV7-2, the J gene TRBJ2-5, with 7 bases identical to TRBD1. Germline V gene data show CDR1 as SGHTA and CDR2 as FQGNSA. The CDR3 length is 16 residues. Losses at the gene ends were 6 bases for V and 1 base for J; bases not matched to a gene: 11. CDR3 sequence: CASRRGGSAIQETQYF. DNA for the CDR3: TGTGCCAGCAGAAGAGGGGGCTCTGCCATCCAAGAGACCCAGTACTTC.

This clonotype was found a few times. This chain connects TRBV7-3 to TRBJ2-1, with 11 bases aligning to TRBD2. This CDR3 has 18 amino acids. The V and J ends lost 5 bases and 1 base, in that order; junction bases with no gene match: 10. The germline CDR1 and CDR2 sequences are SGHTA and FQGTGA. The CDR3 coding sequence is TGTGCCAGCAGCCCCAAAGGTAGCGGGAGGGATTCCTACAATGAGCAGTTCTTC. This encodes CASSPKGSGRDSYNEQFF.

A few counts support this clonotype. The chain combines TRBV5-1 with TRBJ1-1; a possible D gene is TRBD1 (6 bases). The CDR3 loop spans 14 amino acids. Trimming removed 5 bases from V and 3 bases from J, with 14 bases in between. Germline V gives CDR1 SGHRS, CDR2 YFSETQ. CDR3 DNA: TGCGCCAGCAGTTCAAACAGGGCTTACACTGAAGCTTTCTTT. It specifies CASSSNRAYTEAFF.

Regarding this clonotype: Given a much more abundant clone one base away, this may be a read error. The chain carries TRBV11-2 and TRBJ2-5, with a weak D call TRBD1 (6 bases). V lost 3 bases and J 4 bases, leaving 9 bases between the germline ends. The germline V gene encodes CDR1 SGHAT and CDR2 FQNNGV. The CDR3 length is 13 residues. The CDR3 nucleotides read TGTGCCAGCAGCTTCGGACAGCGAGAGACCCAGTACTTC. Translated: CASSFGQRETQYF.

This clonotype was counted between two and nine times. This rearrangement joins TRBV9 to TRBJ2-2; 7 positions match TRBD2. The CDR3 is 16 residues long. Germline V gene lookup returns CDR1 SGDLS and CDR2 YYNGEE. Losses at the gene ends were 4 bases for V and 0 bases for J; bases not matched to a gene: 6. CDR3 nucleotides: TGTGCCAGCAGCCCCCGGGACTATCCGAACACCGGGGAGCTGTTTTTT. It is translated as CASSPRDYPNTGELFF.

The V and J genes are TRBV30 and TRBJ1-3, with D uncertain. Trimming took 3 bases from V and 4 from J, leaving 7 bases between them. This CDR3 has 12 residues. Looked up from germline, CDR1 is GTSNPN and CDR2 is SVGIG (reference sequence). In DNA, the CDR3 is TGTGCCTGGAGCGAGCTCGGAAACACCATATATTTT. This encodes CAWSELGNTIYF.

The chain recombines TRBV12-3 or TRBV12-4 with TRBJ2-1, with D tentatively TRBD1 or TRBD2 (5 bases each). This CDR3 has 15 amino acids. V was cut by 5 bases and J by 5 bases, with 16 bases left in between. CDR3 amino acids: CASSESTGPHNEQFF. CDR3 bases: TGTGCCAGCAGTGAGTCCACGGGGCCCCACAATGAGCAGTTCTTC.

V usage is TRBV29-1 and J usage is TRBJ2-7; possibly TRBD2 for D (5 bases). Germline CDR1 is SQVTM and CDR2 is ANQGSEA. Trimming shortened V by 1 base and J by 6 bases, and 10 bases separated the two germline ends. The CDR3 length is 12 residues. Here the CDR3 DNA reads TGCAGCGTTGAAGGACTCGGGGTCGAGCAGTACTTC. As protein: CSVEGLGVEQYF.

V gene TRBV20-1 combines with J gene TRBJ2-1; the match to TRBD2 covers 10 bases. The CDR3 sequence is 15 residues long. After removal of 0 bases from V and 6 bases from J, the junction contained 5 bases not matched to a gene. The germline V gene has CDR1 DFQATT and CDR2 SNEGSKA (reference sequence). The CDR3: CSARDPRTSGNEQFF. CDR3 sequence (DNA): TGCAGTGCTAGAGATCCCCGGACTAGCGGCAATGAGCAGTTCTTC.

The chain carries TRBV12-3 or TRBV12-4 and TRBJ2-5; D is perhaps TRBD2 (7 bases). The CDR3 is 16 amino acids. The V gene lost 8 bases and the J gene lost 4 bases, with 23 bases spanning the gap. The CDR3: CASSPRWGGPTETQYF. CDR3 nucleotide sequence: TGTGCCAGCTCTCCCCGGTGGGGGGGGCCGACAGAGACCCAGTACTTC.

About this clonotype itself: A much larger clone differs from this one at a single base, so this may be a read error. The chain carries TRBV25-1 and TRBJ2-7; 9 bases are shared with TRBD1. There are 13 residues in the CDR3. After removal of 6 bases from V and 3 bases from J, the junction contained 3 bases not matched to a gene. Germline CDR1 is MGHDK and CDR2 is SYGVNS. The DNA of the CDR3 is TGTGCCAGCAGACCGGGACAGGGCTACGAGCAGTACTTC. Encoded protein: CASRPGQGYEQYF.

This clonotype has just a few counts. This chain connects TRBV20-1 to TRBJ2-7, with D possibly TRBD2 on 6 matching bases. CDR1 is DFQATT, CDR2 SNEGSKA, per germline (reference sequence). This CDR3 contains 14 residues. Deletions cut 0 bases from V and 4 bases from J, with 13 bases between. As DNA, the CDR3 is TGCAGTGCTAGAGATCTCCGCGGGGTATACGAGCAGTACTTC. Translating gives CSARDLRGVYEQYF.

The chain carries TRBV9 and TRBJ2-7; D is perhaps TRBD2 (5 bases). The CDR3 spans 15 residues. V was shortened by 0 bases and J by 2 bases, with 12 bases between the two germline ends. The germline V gene encodes CDR1 SGDLS and CDR2 YYNGEE. CDR3 DNA: TGTGCCAGCAGCGTAGCAGCGGAGCCCGCCTACGAGCAGTACTTC. It encodes CASSVAAEPAYEQYF.

The genes are TRBV20-1 and TRBJ2-1; maybe TRBD2 (5 bases). CDR3 length equals 12 residues. Trimming removed 4 bases at V and 6 bases at J, with 10 bases between. CDR1 is DFQATT, CDR2 SNEGSKA, per germline (reference sequence). The CDR3 DNA reads as TGCAGTGCTATACTAGGAGTCAATGAGCAGTTCTTC. Its protein is CSAILGVNEQFF.

The chain links TRBV28 to TRBJ2-7; TRBD1 or TRBD2 may be the D gene (6 bases each). The CDR3 spans 15 residues. Trimming stripped 2 bases from V and 5 bases from J, with 16 bases between. Germline V lookup: CDR1 MDHEN, CDR2 SYDVKM. The CDR3 spells CASSLMGGIGNEQYF. CDR3 DNA: TGTGCCAGCAGTTTAATGGGGGGCATAGGTAACGAGCAGTACTTC. The variable domain in full, with the rest retrieved from reference TRBV28 and TRBJ2-7, is DVKVTQSSRYLVKRTGEKVFLECVQDMDHENMFWYRQDPGLGLRLIYFSYDVKMKEKGDIPEGYSVSREKKERFSLILESASTNQTSMYLCASSLMGGIGNEQYFGPGTRLTVT.

This clonotype has more than one count but fewer than ten. V gene TRBV5-6 combines with J gene TRBJ1-2; D unresolved. CDR1 SGHDT and CDR2 YYEEEE come from the germline V gene. The CDR3 spans 17 residues. Trimming left V 4 bases short and J 6 bases short, with 25 bases between. Here the CDR3 DNA reads TGTGCCAGCAGCCACGAAAAACTGGGTGCATTTTCGAATGGCTACACCTTC. As protein: CASSHEKLGAFSNGYTF.

This clonotype was detected only a few times. The chain links TRBV11-2 to TRBJ2-1; D gene unclear. V lost 1 base, J lost 9 bases, and 13 bases lay in between. Germline V gene sequence: CDR1 SGHAT, CDR2 FQNNGV. This CDR3 has 14 amino acids. Here the CDR3 reads CASSLVAVPGEQFF. The CDR3 DNA reads as TGTGCCAGCAGCTTAGTAGCAGTCCCCGGTGAGCAGTTCTTC.

The chain links TRBV4-1 to TRBJ2-5, with 12 bases aligning to TRBD2. The germline V gene encodes CDR1 MGHRA and CDR2 YSYEKL. This CDR3 has 15 residues. The trim removed 4 bases at V and 3 bases at J, leaving 3 bases unmatched. The CDR3 DNA reads TGCGCCAGCAGCCGGGGACTAGCGGGTAAAGAGACCCAGTACTTC. Its protein product is CASSRGLAGKETQYF.

This clonotype was seen many times. CDR3 nucleotide sequence: TGTGCCAGCAGTTTAGTGACCACCTACGAGCAGTACTTC. This encodes CASSLVTTYEQYF. The J gene is TRBJ2-7, the V gene TRBV12-3 or TRBV12-4; no definite D call. Trimming removed 1 base from V and 2 bases from J, with 6 bases in between. The CDR3 has 13 amino acids.

This clonotype was counted only a few times. The chain employs TRBV12-3 or TRBV12-4 and TRBJ2-3, with TRBD1 as a possible D gene (7 bases). The CDR3 spans 12 residues. Trimming pared 6 bases from V and 10 bases from J, leaving 14 bases between. This chain's CDR3 is CASSQGGGAQYF. The DNA of the CDR3 is TGTGCCAGCAGCCAAGGGGGCGGGGCGCAGTATTTT.

This clonotype was detected only a few times. V gene TRBV11-2 combines with J gene TRBJ2-2, with D unresolved. CDR3 size: 12 residues. Germline V gives CDR1 SGHAT, CDR2 FQNNGV. V lost 5 bases to trimming and J lost 4 bases, with 5 bases between them. The DNA of the CDR3 is TGTGCCAGCAGCACGGCCACCGGGGAGCTGTTTTTT. This translates into CASSTATGELFF.

The chain has TRBV29-1 and TRBJ2-7; TRBD1 aligns across 8 bases. This CDR3 is 16 amino acids long. The germline V gene has CDR1 SQVTM and CDR2 ANQGSEA. Trimming took 1 base from V and 1 from J; bases not matched to a gene: 9. CDR3 protein: CSVEGVTGQGSYEQYF. In DNA form, the CDR3 reads TGCAGCGTTGAAGGGGTAACCGGACAGGGATCCTACGAGCAGTACTTC.

The chain has TRBV6-5 and TRBJ2-3; 9 nucleotides align to TRBD1. The junction had 3 bases not matched to a gene; V was cut back by 0 bases and J by 5 bases. This CDR3 spans 15 amino acids. CDR1 and CDR2 (germline): MNHEY, SVGAGI. Here the CDR3 reads CASSYSGQGRDTQYF. The CDR3 DNA sequence: TGTGCCAGCAGTTACTCGGGACAGGGTCGAGATACGCAGTATTTT.